This TCR beta chain came from a study of CD8 T cells in Susac syndrome. Random hexamers were used to reverse transcribe the RNA input (about 0.5 to 1 ug). Via MiXCR, TCRdb re-called the immunoSEQ multiplex PCR reads, giving one row per CDR3 protein. The table includes some 400,000 distinct CDR3 sequences, approximately 85% detected once. The CDR3 runs to 14 residues. V lost 2 bases and J lost 0, with 7 bases in between. Germline values: CDR1 MNHNY, CDR2 SVGAGI (reference sequence). CD8+ and CD4+ blood T cells underwent TCR beta sequencing. Both CD4+ and CD8+ T cells were negatively isolated, and TEMRA cells underwent FACS enrichment.

This receptor was identified in a human donor with multiple sclerosis. The chain is built from TRBV6-6 and TRBJ1-1; D unclear. Specimen: CD8+ T cells from PBMCs. The DNA of the CDR3 is TGTGCCAGCAGTTACGGGGATATGAACACTGAAGCTTTCTTT. Protein: CASSYGDMNTEAFF.